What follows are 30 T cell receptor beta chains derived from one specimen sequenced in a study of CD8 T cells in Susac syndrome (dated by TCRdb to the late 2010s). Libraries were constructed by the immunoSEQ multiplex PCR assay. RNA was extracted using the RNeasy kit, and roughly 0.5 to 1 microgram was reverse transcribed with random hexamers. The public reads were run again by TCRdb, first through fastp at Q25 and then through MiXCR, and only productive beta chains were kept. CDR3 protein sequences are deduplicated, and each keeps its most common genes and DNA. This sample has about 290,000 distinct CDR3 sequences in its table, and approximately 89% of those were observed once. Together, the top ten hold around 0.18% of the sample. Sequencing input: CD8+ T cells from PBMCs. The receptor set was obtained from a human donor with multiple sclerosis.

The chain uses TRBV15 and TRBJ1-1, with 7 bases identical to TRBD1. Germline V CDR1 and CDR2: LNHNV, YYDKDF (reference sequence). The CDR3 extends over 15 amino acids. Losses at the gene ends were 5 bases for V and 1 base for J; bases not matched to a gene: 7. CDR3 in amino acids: CATSVDRARNTEAFF. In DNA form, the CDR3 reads TGTGCCACCAGCGTAGACAGGGCCCGGAACACTGAAGCTTTCTTT.

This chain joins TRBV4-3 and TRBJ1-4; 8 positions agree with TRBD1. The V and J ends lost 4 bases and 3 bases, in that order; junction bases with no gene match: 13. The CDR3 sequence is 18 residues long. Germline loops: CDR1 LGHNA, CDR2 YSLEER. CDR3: CASSRAGQGGGANEKLFF. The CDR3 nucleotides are TGCGCCAGCAGCCGAGCAGGACAGGGCGGTGGGGCTAATGAAAAACTGTTTTTT.

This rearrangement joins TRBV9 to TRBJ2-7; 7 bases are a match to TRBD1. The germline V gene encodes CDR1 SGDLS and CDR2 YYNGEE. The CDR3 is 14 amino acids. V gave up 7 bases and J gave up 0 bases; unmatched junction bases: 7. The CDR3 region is CASSFGTDSYEQYF. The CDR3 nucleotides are TGTGCCAGCTCCTTCGGGACAGACTCCTACGAGCAGTACTTC.

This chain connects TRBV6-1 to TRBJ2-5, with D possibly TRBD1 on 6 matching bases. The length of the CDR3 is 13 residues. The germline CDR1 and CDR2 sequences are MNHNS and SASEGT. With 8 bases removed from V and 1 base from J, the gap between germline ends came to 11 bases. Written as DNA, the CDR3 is TGTGCCAGCGAGACAGGTGTCCAAGAGACCCAGTACTTC. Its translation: CASETGVQETQYF.

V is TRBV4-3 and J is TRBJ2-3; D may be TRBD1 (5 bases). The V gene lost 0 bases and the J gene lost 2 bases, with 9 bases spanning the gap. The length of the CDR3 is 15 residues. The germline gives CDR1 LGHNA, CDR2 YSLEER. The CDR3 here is CASSQDSGHTDTQYF. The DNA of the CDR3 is TGCGCCAGCAGCCAAGATTCAGGACACACAGATACGCAGTATTTT.

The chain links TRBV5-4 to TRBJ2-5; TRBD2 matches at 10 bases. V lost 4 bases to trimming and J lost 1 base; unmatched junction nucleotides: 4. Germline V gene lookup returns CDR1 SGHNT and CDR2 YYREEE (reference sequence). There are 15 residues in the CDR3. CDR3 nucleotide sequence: TGTGCCAGCAGCGGCGGACTAGCGGCCCAAGAGACCCAGTACTTC. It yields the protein CASSGGLAAQETQYF.

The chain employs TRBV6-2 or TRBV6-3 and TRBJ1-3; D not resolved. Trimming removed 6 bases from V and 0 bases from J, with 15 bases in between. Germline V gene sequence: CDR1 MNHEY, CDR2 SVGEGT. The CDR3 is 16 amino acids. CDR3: CASSPGEENSGNTIYF. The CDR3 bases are TGTGCCAGCAGCCCCGGGGAGGAGAACTCTGGAAACACCATATATTTT.

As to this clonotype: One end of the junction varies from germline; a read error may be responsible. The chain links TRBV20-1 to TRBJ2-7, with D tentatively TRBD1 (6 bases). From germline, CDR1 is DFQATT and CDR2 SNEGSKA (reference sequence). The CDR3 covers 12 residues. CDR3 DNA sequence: TGCAGTGCTAGGGAGGACAGCTACGAGCAGTGCTTC. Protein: CSAREDSYEQCF.

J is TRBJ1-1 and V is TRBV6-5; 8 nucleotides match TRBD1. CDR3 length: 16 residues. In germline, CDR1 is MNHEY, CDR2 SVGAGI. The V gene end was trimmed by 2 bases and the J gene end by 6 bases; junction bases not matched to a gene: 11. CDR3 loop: CASSYERQGIGSEAFF. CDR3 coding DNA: TGTGCCAGCAGTTACGAGCGACAGGGGATCGGCTCTGAAGCTTTCTTT.

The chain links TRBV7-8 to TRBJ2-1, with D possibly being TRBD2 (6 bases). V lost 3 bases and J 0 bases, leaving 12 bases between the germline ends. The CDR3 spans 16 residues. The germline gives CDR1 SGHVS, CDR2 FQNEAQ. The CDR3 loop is CASSFWTTSSYNEQFF. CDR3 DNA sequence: TGTGCCAGCAGCTTTTGGACTACTAGCTCCTACAATGAGCAGTTCTTC.

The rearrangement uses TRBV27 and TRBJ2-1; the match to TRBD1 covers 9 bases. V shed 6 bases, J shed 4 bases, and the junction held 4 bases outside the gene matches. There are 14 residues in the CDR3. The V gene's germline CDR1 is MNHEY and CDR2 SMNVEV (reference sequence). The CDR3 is CASSRGQGYNEQFF. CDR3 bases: TGTGCCAGCAGCCGCGGACAGGGGTACAATGAGCAGTTCTTC.

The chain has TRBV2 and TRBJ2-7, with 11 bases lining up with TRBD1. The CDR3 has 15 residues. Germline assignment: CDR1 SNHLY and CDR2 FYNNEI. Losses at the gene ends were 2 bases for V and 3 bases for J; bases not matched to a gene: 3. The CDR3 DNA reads TGTGCCAGCAGTGAACGGACAGGGGGCTTCTACGAGCAGTACTTC. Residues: CASSERTGGFYEQYF.

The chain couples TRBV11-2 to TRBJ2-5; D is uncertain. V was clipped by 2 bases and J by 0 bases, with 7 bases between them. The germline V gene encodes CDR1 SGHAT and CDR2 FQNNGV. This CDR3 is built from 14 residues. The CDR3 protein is CASSLSQYQETQYF. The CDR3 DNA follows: TGTGCCAGCAGCTTATCCCAGTACCAAGAGACCCAGTACTTC.

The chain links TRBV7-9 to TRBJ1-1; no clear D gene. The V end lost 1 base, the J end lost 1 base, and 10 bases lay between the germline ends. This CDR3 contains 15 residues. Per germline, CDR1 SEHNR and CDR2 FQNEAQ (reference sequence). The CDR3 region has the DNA TGTGCCAGCAGCTTAGGATACGGAACGAACACTGAAGCTTTCTTT. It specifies CASSLGYGTNTEAFF.

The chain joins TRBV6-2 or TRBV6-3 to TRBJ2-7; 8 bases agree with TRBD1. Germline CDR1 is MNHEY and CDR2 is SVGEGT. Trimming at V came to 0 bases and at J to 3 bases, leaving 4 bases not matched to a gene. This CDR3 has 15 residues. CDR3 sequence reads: CASSYSGQANYEQYF. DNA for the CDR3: TGTGCCAGCAGTTACTCGGGACAGGCCAACTACGAGCAGTACTTC.

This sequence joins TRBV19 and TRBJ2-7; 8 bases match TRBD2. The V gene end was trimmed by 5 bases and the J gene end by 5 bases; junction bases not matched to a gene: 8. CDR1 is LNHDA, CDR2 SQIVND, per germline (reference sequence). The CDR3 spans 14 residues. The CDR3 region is CASSWDSGRDEQYF. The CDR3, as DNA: TGTGCCAGTAGTTGGGACTCCGGGAGGGACGAGCAGTACTTC.

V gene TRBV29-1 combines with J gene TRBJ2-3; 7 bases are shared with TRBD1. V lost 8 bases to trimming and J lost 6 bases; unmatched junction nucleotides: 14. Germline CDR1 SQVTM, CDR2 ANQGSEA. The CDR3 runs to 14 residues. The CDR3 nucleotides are TGCAGCACCAGATCCGGGACAGTTAGGGATACGCAGTATTTT. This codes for CSTRSGTVRDTQYF.

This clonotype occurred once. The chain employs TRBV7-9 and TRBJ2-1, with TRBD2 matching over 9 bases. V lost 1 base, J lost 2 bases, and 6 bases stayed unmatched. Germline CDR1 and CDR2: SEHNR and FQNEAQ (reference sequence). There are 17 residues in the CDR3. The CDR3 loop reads CASSLGASGDPYNEQFF. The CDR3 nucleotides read TGTGCCAGCAGCTTAGGGGCTAGCGGGGACCCCTACAATGAGCAGTTCTTC. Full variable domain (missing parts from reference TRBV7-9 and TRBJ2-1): DTGVSQNPRHKITKRGQNVTFRCDPISEHNRLYWYRQTLGQGPEFLTYFQNEAQLEKSRLLSDRFSAERPKGSFSTLEIQRTEQGDSAMYLCASSLGASGDPYNEQFFGPGTRLTVL.

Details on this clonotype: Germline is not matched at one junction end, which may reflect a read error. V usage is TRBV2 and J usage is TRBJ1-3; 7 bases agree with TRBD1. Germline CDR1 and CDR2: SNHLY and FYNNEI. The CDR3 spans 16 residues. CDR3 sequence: CASGDPDRDTGNTIYF. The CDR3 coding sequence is TGTGCCAGCGGTGACCCAGACAGGGATACGGGAAACACCATATATTTT.

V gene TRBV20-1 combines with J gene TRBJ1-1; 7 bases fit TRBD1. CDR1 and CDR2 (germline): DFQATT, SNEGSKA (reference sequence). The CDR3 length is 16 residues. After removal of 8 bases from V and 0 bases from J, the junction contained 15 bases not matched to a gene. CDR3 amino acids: CSTTEQGPLMNTEAFF. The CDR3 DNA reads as TGCAGTACTACTGAACAGGGGCCTCTGATGAACACTGAAGCTTTCTTT.

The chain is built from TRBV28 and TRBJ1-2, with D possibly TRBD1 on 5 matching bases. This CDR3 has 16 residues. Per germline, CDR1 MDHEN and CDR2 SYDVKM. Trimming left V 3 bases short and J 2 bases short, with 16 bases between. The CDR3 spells CASSFRGQYRNYGYTF. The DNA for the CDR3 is TGTGCCAGCAGTTTTCGGGGCCAGTACAGGAACTATGGCTACACCTTC.

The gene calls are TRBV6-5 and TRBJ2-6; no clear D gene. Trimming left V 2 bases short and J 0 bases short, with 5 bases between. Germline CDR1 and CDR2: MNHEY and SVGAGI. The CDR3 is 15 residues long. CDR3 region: CASSYGDSGANVLTF. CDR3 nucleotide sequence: TGTGCCAGCAGTTACGGGGACTCTGGGGCCAACGTCCTGACTTTC.

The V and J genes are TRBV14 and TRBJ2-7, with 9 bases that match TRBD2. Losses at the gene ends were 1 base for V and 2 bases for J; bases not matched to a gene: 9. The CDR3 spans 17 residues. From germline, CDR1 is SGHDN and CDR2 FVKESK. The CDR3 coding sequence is TGTGCCAGCAGCCAAGGAGGGAGGACTAGCGAACCCTACGAGCAGTACTTC. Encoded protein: CASSQGGRTSEPYEQYF.

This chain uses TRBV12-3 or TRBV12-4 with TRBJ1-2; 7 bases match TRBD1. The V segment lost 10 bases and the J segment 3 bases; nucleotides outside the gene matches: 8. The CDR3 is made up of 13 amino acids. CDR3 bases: TGTGCCACCCTACTAACAGGGGACTATGGCTACACCTTC. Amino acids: CATLLTGDYGYTF.

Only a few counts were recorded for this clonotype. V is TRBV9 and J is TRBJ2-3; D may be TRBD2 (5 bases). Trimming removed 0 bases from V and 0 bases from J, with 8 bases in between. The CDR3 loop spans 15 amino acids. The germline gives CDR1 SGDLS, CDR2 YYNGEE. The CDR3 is CASSVGGISTDTQYF. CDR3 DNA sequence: TGTGCCAGCAGCGTAGGAGGGATTAGCACAGATACGCAGTATTTT.

CDR3 in DNA: TGTGCCAGCAGTTCTCCGGGAGGGTTGAATGAGCAGTTCTTC. This gives the protein CASSSPGGLNEQFF. The chain uses TRBV27 and TRBJ2-1; the match to TRBD2 covers 8 bases. The CDR3 loop spans 14 amino acids. V was clipped by 4 bases and J by 7 bases; unmatched bases: 6. Per the germline V gene, CDR1 is MNHEY and CDR2 is SMNVEV (reference sequence).

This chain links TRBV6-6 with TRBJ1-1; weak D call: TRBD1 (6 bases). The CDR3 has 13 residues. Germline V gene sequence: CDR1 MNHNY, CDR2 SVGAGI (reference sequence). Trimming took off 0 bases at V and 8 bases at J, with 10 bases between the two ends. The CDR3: CASSYSLGQEAFF. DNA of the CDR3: TGTGCCAGCAGTTACTCCCTAGGACAGGAAGCTTTCTTT.

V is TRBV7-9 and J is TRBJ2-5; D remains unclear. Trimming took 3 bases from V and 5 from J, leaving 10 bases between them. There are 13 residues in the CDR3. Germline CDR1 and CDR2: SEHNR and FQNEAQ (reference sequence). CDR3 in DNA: TGTGCCAGCAGCTTTGGGATAAGCGAGACCCAGTACTTC. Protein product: CASSFGISETQYF.

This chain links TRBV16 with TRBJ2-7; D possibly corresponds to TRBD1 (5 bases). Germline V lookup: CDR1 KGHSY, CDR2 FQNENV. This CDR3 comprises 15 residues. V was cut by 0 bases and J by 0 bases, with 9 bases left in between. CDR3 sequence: CASSQSRGPSYEQYF. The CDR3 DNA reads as TGTGCCAGCAGCCAATCAAGGGGCCCCTCCTACGAGCAGTACTTC.

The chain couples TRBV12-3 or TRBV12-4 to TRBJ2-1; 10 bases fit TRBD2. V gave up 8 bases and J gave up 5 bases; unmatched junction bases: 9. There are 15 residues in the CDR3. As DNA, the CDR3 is TGTGCCAGCGGGATTAGCGGGAGGCCCGACAATGAGCAGTTCTTC. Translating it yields CASGISGRPDNEQFF.